This T cell receptor (beta chain) is drawn from a study of regulatory T cells in long-lasting Graves disease. Study at large: Over 5 years of antithyroid drugs plus positive TSH receptor antibodies defined persistent Graves' disease.

In regard to this clonotype: The antigen is not known. Since the CDR3 does not end with the conserved phenylalanine or tryptophan, this likely comes from a read error.

This CDR3 region has 15 residues. The V gene end was trimmed by 6 bases and the J gene end by 3 bases; junction bases not matched to a gene: 4. Germline CDR1 MDHEN, CDR2 SYDVKM. As to time point: persistent/refractory GD, antithyroid drugs over 5 years with positive TRAb. PBMC-extracted RNA yielded the TCR library. An endocrinology department located in Xi'an, China, was where the patients came from. HTBI primers from iRepertoire and Arm-PCR of CDR3 regions yielded the TCR beta libraries. In the authors' methods: About 60 TRBV and some 15 TRBJ segments were identified across samples. MiXCR was run by TCRdb on the multiplex PCR reads, yielding one entry per CDR3 protein. The authors' filters were not applied to this entry. The repertoire holds over 650,000 distinct CDR3 sequences, 25% to 30% seen once, with under 50% in the top ten. General observations from the study: TRBV28 was favored in persistent disease, as were TRBJ1-2 and TRBJ2-5.

The sequence was collected from a female donor with Graves disease. The source was peripheral blood mononuclear cells (PBMCs), collected when the disease was refractory, from a patient treated with antithyroid drugs. The chain combines TRBV28 with TRBJ2-2; 10 bases fit TRBD2. The CDR3 coding sequence is TGTGCCAGCAGCCCCGGACTAGCGGACACCGGGGAGCTGTTTCTT. Translated, it gives CASSPGLADTGELFL.